These 30 T cell receptor beta chains were all obtained from the same sample, sequenced in a study of T-cell memory formation after mild COVID-19 (dated by TCRdb to 2020 to 2023). Library method: 5' RACE. The instrument given in TCRdb is Illumina NovaSeq 6000. In TCRdb, the public reads were trimmed at Q25 with fastp and aligned with MiXCR, with productive beta chains retained. For every CDR3 protein sequence, its rows merge into one entry that carries the most common genes and DNA. The sample profile shows 350,000 to 500,000 distinct CDR3 sequences; about a sixth of them were found once. The biggest ten clones account for 20% to 25% of the sample. Sequences were obtained from PBMCs or a T cell subset sorted from them (not recorded which). These receptors originate from a man between 18 and 29 years old who had mild COVID-19 (a few samples of this study predate the infection). The sample titles of this study are shuffled in the database, so cell type and time point are left out; the donor was told from shared clones.

Ten or more counts support this clonotype. The V and J genes are TRBV6-2 or TRBV6-3 and TRBJ1-1; D remains unclear. CDR1 is MNHEY and CDR2 is SVGEGT in the germline V gene. Trimming removed 3 bases at V and 4 bases at J, with 9 bases between. The CDR3 sequence is 13 residues long. As DNA, the CDR3 is TGTGCCAGCAGTTATCTATACACCACTGAAGCTTTCTTT. This gives the protein CASSYLYTTEAFF.

This clonotype was seen more than once but under ten times. The CDR3 DNA is TGTGCCAGCAGTTACTCTCCCCCCTACGAGCAGTACTTC. Translating gives CASSYSPPYEQYF. The V gene is TRBV6-5, the J gene TRBJ2-7; no clear D. Germline-derived CDR1 and CDR2 are MNHEY and SVGAGI. Trimming removed 0 bases from V and 2 bases from J, with 5 bases in between. This CDR3 has 13 residues.

The chain uses TRBV12-3 or TRBV12-4 and TRBJ1-5; D unresolved. The CDR3 covers 15 residues. The ends were cut back, 6 bases at V and 0 bases at J, with 12 bases in the middle. The CDR3 loop is CASRRDTYSNQPQHF. CDR3 nucleotides: TGTGCCAGCAGACGTGACACGTATAGCAATCAGCCCCAGCATTTT.

This clonotype was seen only a few times. The chain has TRBV29-1 and TRBJ2-3; no firm D call. The V gene's germline CDR1 is SQVTM and CDR2 ANQGSEA. This CDR3 contains 13 residues. The V end lost 4 bases, the J end lost 8 bases, and 16 bases lay between the germline ends. Here the CDR3 reads CSVVNPNMGTQYF. The DNA of the CDR3 is TGCAGCGTTGTGAACCCCAACATGGGTACGCAGTATTTT.

V and J are TRBV5-1 and TRBJ2-3, with D perhaps matching TRBD1 or TRBD2 (5 bases each). The CDR3 sequence is 15 residues long. Germline CDR1 reads SGHRS; CDR2 reads YFSETQ. The V gene lost 4 bases and the J gene lost 2 bases, with 14 bases spanning the gap. CDR3 region: CASSDLGTYTDTQYF. DNA for the CDR3: TGCGCCAGCAGCGATCTTGGGACCTACACAGATACGCAGTATTTT. Based on the CDR3 plus reference TRBV5-1 and TRBJ2-3, the full variable domain is KAGVTQTPRYLIKTRGQQVTLSCSPISGHRSVSWYQQTPGQGLQFLFEYFSETQRNKGNFPGRFSGRQFSNSRSEMNVSTLELGDSALYLCASSDLGTYTDTQYFGPGTRLTVL.

The J gene is TRBJ2-5, the V gene TRBV5-6, with unresolved D. The V end was cut by 0 bases, the J end by 1 base, with 7 bases between. The germline V gene encodes CDR1 SGHDT and CDR2 YYEEEE. The CDR3 has 14 residues. CDR3 DNA: TGTGCCAGCAGCTTGGCGGTCACCCAAGAGACCCAGTACTTC. It yields the protein CASSLAVTQETQYF.

This clonotype was seen more than once but under ten times. The V gene is TRBV3-1, the J gene TRBJ2-7, with 8 bases lining up with TRBD1. V was pared by 5 bases and J by 3 bases, with 6 bases of the junction left unmatched. Germline lookup yields CDR1 LGHDT and CDR2 YNNKEL (reference sequence). There are 14 residues in the CDR3. CDR3: CASSTRTGSYEQYF. For the CDR3, the DNA is TGTGCCAGCAGCACCAGGACAGGGAGCTACGAGCAGTACTTC.

The table lists this clonotype with a few counts. The chain links TRBV7-9 to TRBJ1-3; a weak D match, TRBD1 (5 bases). V dropped 11 bases and J dropped 0 bases, with 14 bases sitting between them. The CDR3 runs to 14 residues. CDR1 is SEHNR and CDR2 is FQNEAQ in the germline V gene (reference sequence). The CDR3 nucleotides read TGTGCCGGAGGCGGGGGTTACTCTGGAAACACCATATATTTT. Its translation is CAGGGGYSGNTIYF.

In its sample, this clonotype was seen a few times. The V call is TRBV12-3 or TRBV12-4, the J call TRBJ1-2; maybe TRBD1 (5 bases). The CDR3 contains 12 residues. Trimming left V 6 bases short and J 5 bases short, with 10 bases between. CDR3 nucleotides: TGTGCCAGCAGCCTGGGGACTTATGGCTACACCTTC. Translated, it gives CASSLGTYGYTF.

This chain uses TRBV7-6 with TRBJ2-2; 13 bases fit TRBD2. From germline, CDR1 is SGHVS and CDR2 FNYEAQ. The CDR3 runs 18 residues. Losses at the gene ends were 5 bases for V and 2 bases for J; bases not matched to a gene: 8. This chain's CDR3 is CASSLGLAGAFNTGELFF. The CDR3 coding sequence is TGTGCCAGCAGCCTCGGACTAGCGGGGGCATTTAACACCGGGGAGCTGTTTTTT. Full variable domain (missing parts from reference TRBV7-6 and TRBJ2-2): GAGVSQSPRYKVTKRGQDVALRCDPISGHVSLYWYRQALGQGPEFLTYFNYEAQQDKSGLPNDRFSAERPEGSISTLTIQRTEQRDSAMYRCASSLGLAGAFNTGELFFGEGSRLTVL.

This clonotype appeared a few times. The chain combines TRBV18 with TRBJ2-3; no firm D call. The CDR3 totals 11 residues. CDR1 and CDR2 (germline): KGHSH, LQKENI. With 8 bases removed from V and 2 bases from J, the gap between germline ends came to 5 bases. In nucleotides, the CDR3 is TGTGCCAGCCTAAACACAGATACGCAGTATTTT. This encodes CASLNTDTQYF.

This CDR3 reads CASSSGHSYEQYF. The CDR3 DNA follows: TGTGCCAGCAGTAGCGGGCACTCCTACGAGCAGTACTTC. V is TRBV6-5 and J is TRBJ2-7, with D possibly being TRBD2 (6 bases). The CDR3 runs to 13 residues. V was trimmed by 5 bases and J by 0 bases, leaving 8 bases between them. Germline assignment: CDR1 MNHEY and CDR2 SVGAGI.

This clonotype was detected a few times. This rearrangement joins TRBV7-2 to TRBJ2-7, with 9 bases identical to TRBD1. The germline V gene has CDR1 SGHTA and CDR2 FQGNSA. The CDR3 length is 15 residues. J gave up 2 bases and V 5 bases, and 7 bases lay outside the gene matches. The CDR3 here is CASSPGTGPTYEQYF. CDR3 bases: TGTGCCAGCAGCCCAGGGACAGGGCCTACCTACGAGCAGTACTTC.

This sequence joins TRBV19 and TRBJ2-1; D is perhaps TRBD2 (5 bases). Trimming took 4 bases from V and 7 from J, leaving 23 bases between them. CDR3 size: 17 residues. Germline values: CDR1 LNHDA, CDR2 SQIVND (reference sequence). The CDR3 DNA is TGTGCCAGTAGTACCCCGCCGGGGAATTATCGTTATAATGAGCAGTTCTTC. This sequence encodes CASSTPPGNYRYNEQFF. Using reference TRBV19 and TRBJ2-1 for the parts outside the CDR3, the full variable domain is DGGITQSPKYLFRKEGQNVTLSCEQNLNHDAMYWYRQDPGQGLRLIYYSQIVNDFQKGDIAEGYSVSREKKESFPLTVTSAQKNPTAFYLCASSTPPGNYRYNEQFFGPGTRLTVL.

Concerning this clonotype itself: The conserved phenylalanine or tryptophan is not found at the CDR3 terminus, so this likely reflects a read error. The DNA is omitted, as the CDR3 cannot be located on it reliably, and the CDR3 follows TCRdb's listing. The chain has TRBV7-3 and TRBJ1-2. The germline V gene encodes CDR1 SGHTA and CDR2 FQGTGA. The CDR3 contains 10 residues when both ends are counted. This chain's CDR3 is CASSLVAIRI.

This clonotype was observed a few times. V usage is TRBV10-2 and J usage is TRBJ2-4; D tentatively fits TRBD1 or TRBD2 (6 bases each). V was pared by 4 bases and J by 0 bases, with 10 bases between. This CDR3 contains 15 residues. CDR1 WSHSY and CDR2 SAAADI come from the germline V gene. CDR3 protein: CASSAGGLAKNIQYF. For the CDR3, the DNA is TGCGCCAGCAGTGCCGGGGGCCTAGCCAAAAACATTCAGTACTTC.

The gene calls are TRBV4-3 and TRBJ1-4, with a possible D match to TRBD1 (6 bases). The CDR3 has 15 amino acids. The germline CDR1 and CDR2 sequences are LGHNA and YSLEER. The V end was cut by 0 bases, the J end by 7 bases, with 12 bases between. Here the CDR3 reads CASSQDPGGREKLFF. The CDR3 DNA sequence: TGCGCCAGCAGCCAAGATCCGGGGGGGCGTGAAAAACTGTTTTTT.

This sequence joins TRBV6-5 and TRBJ2-5; 9 positions agree with TRBD1. The V gene end was trimmed by 7 bases and the J gene end by 4 bases; junction bases not matched to a gene: 4. Germline lookup yields CDR1 MNHEY and CDR2 SVGAGI. This CDR3 has 13 residues. The CDR3: CASTSTGGETQYF. The CDR3 DNA reads as TGTGCCAGCACCTCGACAGGGGGAGAGACCCAGTACTTC.

The J gene is TRBJ2-1, the V gene TRBV12-5; D is uncertain. V lost 1 base and J 0 bases, leaving 7 bases between the germline ends. The length of the CDR3 is 15 residues. In germline, CDR1 is LGHNT, CDR2 FRNRAP. The CDR3 DNA follows: TGTGCTAGTGGTTTGGAGTCCCCCTCCTACAATGAGCAGTTCTTC. Translated: CASGLESPSYNEQFF.

The chain is built from TRBV23-1 and TRBJ2-1; 8 bases align to TRBD2. TRBV23-1 is given ORF status, its function remaining uncertain. This CDR3 has 18 amino acids. V shed 3 bases, J shed 7 bases, and the junction held 17 bases outside the gene matches. CDR3: CASSQGAPGRGDENEQFF. The DNA of the CDR3 is TGCGCCAGCAGTCAGGGGGCCCCGGGGCGGGGGGACGAAAATGAGCAGTTCTTC.

This clonotype was detected only a few times. The gene calls are TRBV7-3 and TRBJ2-1; a possible D gene is TRBD2 (5 bases). V shed 5 bases and J shed 12 bases, with 17 bases lying between them. Germline-derived CDR1 and CDR2 are SGHTA and FQGTGA. The CDR3 is 13 amino acids. CDR3 DNA sequence: TGTGCCAGCAGCAGCCCCGGGGAGTATGGGCAGTTCTTC. Amino acid sequence: CASSSPGEYGQFF.

The chain combines TRBV28 with TRBJ2-3; the match to TRBD2 covers 7 bases. Germline V gene data show CDR1 as MDHEN and CDR2 as SYDVKM. The CDR3 covers 13 residues. The ends lost 7 bases at V and 4 bases at J; junction bases unmatched: 5. The CDR3 bases are TGTGCCAGCACAAGCGGGGACGCAGATACGCAGTATTTT. It yields the protein CASTSGDADTQYF.

Here the CDR3 reads CASSIVSLDGELFF. The CDR3 bases are TGTGCCAGCAGTATCGTGAGTTTAGACGGGGAGCTGTTTTTT. V gene TRBV6-5 combines with J gene TRBJ2-2, with unresolved D. Looked up from germline, CDR1 is MNHEY and CDR2 is SVGAGI. CDR3 size: 14 residues. The V gene lost 5 bases and the J gene lost 7 bases, with 14 bases spanning the gap.

This clonotype was seen more than once but under ten times. The CDR3 protein is CASSYSTLQGFTEAFF. CDR3 in DNA: TGTGCCAGCAGTTACTCGACGCTACAGGGATTTACTGAAGCTTTCTTT. The genes are TRBV6-2 or TRBV6-3 and TRBJ1-1; perhaps TRBD1 as D (6 bases). Trimming stripped 0 bases from V and 5 bases from J, with 16 bases between. There are 16 residues in the CDR3. The germline V gene encodes CDR1 MNHEY and CDR2 SVGEGT.

This clonotype was observed a handful of times. The chain employs TRBV11-3 and TRBJ2-2, with a tentative D call TRBD1 (5 bases). The CDR3 totals 14 residues. Deletions cut 5 bases from V and 3 bases from J, with 10 bases between. Germline CDR1 and CDR2: SGHNT and YENEEA. DNA for the CDR3: TGTGCCAGCAGCAGTATACAGGACACCGGGGAGCTGTTTTTT. It codes for CASSSIQDTGELFF. The full variable domain, in which reference TRBV11-3 and TRBJ2-2 provide the parts outside the CDR3, is EAGVVQSPRYKIIEKKQPVAFWCNPISGHNTLYWYLQNLGQGPELLIRYENEEAVDDSQLPKDRFSAERLKGVDSTLKIQPAELGDSAVYLCASSSIQDTGELFFGEGSRLTVL.

The V call is TRBV20-1, the J call TRBJ2-7, with a possible D match to TRBD1 (5 bases). V dropped 1 base and J dropped 5 bases, with 9 bases sitting between them. The CDR3 loop spans 12 amino acids. CDR1 is DFQATT and CDR2 is SNEGSKA in the germline V gene (reference sequence). For the CDR3, the DNA is TGCAGTGCTAGAGTGTCAGGGAACGAGCAGTACGTC. It is translated as CSARVSGNEQYV.

This clonotype appeared a single time. The J gene is TRBJ2-5, the V gene TRBV27, with 14 bases identical to TRBD2. Losses at the gene ends were 7 bases for V and 3 bases for J; bases not matched to a gene: 4. CDR3 size: 15 residues. The germline gives CDR1 MNHEY, CDR2 SMNVEV (reference sequence). In nucleotides, the CDR3 is TGTGCCAGCACCCCGACTAGCGGGGGGGAAGAGACCCAGTACTTC. Translating it yields CASTPTSGGEETQYF.

This clonotype was seen once. This rearrangement joins TRBV20-1 to TRBJ2-5; possibly TRBD2 for D (7 bases). Germline CDR1 DFQATT, CDR2 SNEGSKA (reference sequence). The CDR3 contains 14 residues. V lost 2 bases, J lost 5 bases, and 15 bases lay in between. The CDR3 reads CSARRGGWTETQYF. CDR3 nucleotide sequence: TGCAGTGCTAGAAGGGGGGGATGGACGGAGACCCAGTACTTC.

The chain recombines TRBV18 with TRBJ2-3; the D is unclear. The germline V gene encodes CDR1 KGHSH and CDR2 LQKENI. Trimming removed 3 bases from V and 6 bases from J, with 10 bases in between. This CDR3 region has 13 residues. This chain's CDR3 is CASSPEFGDTQYF. The CDR3 DNA reads as TGTGCCAGCTCACCTGAGTTTGGCGATACGCAGTATTTT.

This clonotype was seen a few times. The chain employs TRBV7-2 and TRBJ2-1; the D is unclear. This CDR3 has 17 residues. The V end was cut by 2 bases, the J end by 0 bases, with 14 bases between. The germline V gene has CDR1 SGHTA and CDR2 FQGNSA. CDR3 residues: CASSLYNLRSSYNEQFF. The CDR3 DNA is TGTGCCAGCAGCTTATACAACCTGAGGAGCTCCTACAATGAGCAGTTCTTC.